Each of the 4 T cell receptor beta chains below was sequenced from the same sample in a study of chemoradiotherapy in HPV16-positive cancers. The table came from immunoSEQ multiplex PCR; TCRdb's copy has only in-frame clones and leaves some out. Altogether some 22,000 clones are present, more than 75% being singletons, with the ten largest covering 4.5%. Sample: blood, taken from a patient who underwent chemoradiotherapy. Receptor source: a human donor with HPV-associated anogenital cancer.

The chain uses TRBV7-9 and TRBJ2-7; weak D call: TRBD2 (5 bases). From germline, CDR1 is SEHNR and CDR2 FQNEAQ (reference sequence). CDR3 length equals 14 residues. V was cut by 2 bases and J by 5 bases, with 13 bases left in between. The CDR3 sequence: CASSLRAAGHEQYF. CDR3 DNA sequence: TGTGCCAGCAGCTTACGGGCCGCGGGCCACGAGCAGTACTTC.

As for this clone: At one boundary the junction diverges from the germline segment, which might be a read error. This chain connects TRBV7-9 to TRBJ1-2; D remains ambiguous. The CDR3 is 11 amino acids. Germline values: CDR1 SEHNR, CDR2 FQNEAQ (reference sequence). CDR3 sequence: CASSLSYDYTF. CDR3 in DNA: TGTGCCAGCAGCTTATCTTATGACTACACCTTC.

The CDR3 DNA is TGTGCTAGTGCCCGCATCCGCGAGCCGTGGGAGACCCAGTACTTC. This codes for CASARIREPWETQYF. This chain joins TRBV12-5 and TRBJ2-5; D gene uncertain. V lost 7 bases and J lost 5, with 20 bases in between. The CDR3 totals 15 residues. The germline gives CDR1 LGHNT, CDR2 FRNRAP. Full variable domain (remainder filled in from reference TRBV12-5 and TRBJ2-5): DARVTQTPRHKVTEMGQEVTMRCQPILGHNTVFWYRQTMMQGLELLAYFRNRAPLDDSGMPKDRFSAEMPDATLATLKIQPSEPRDSAVYFCASARIREPWETQYFGPGTRLLVL.

V and J are TRBV15 and TRBJ2-1; 8 bases are a match to TRBD2. Germline values: CDR1 LNHNV, CDR2 YYDKDF (reference sequence). Trimming at V came to 4 bases and at J to 4 bases, leaving 9 bases not matched to a gene. The CDR3 runs to 16 residues. CDR3: CATSNLRTSRYNEQFF. CDR3 bases: TGTGCCACCAGCAATCTGCGGACTAGCAGATACAATGAGCAGTTCTTC.